These 29 T cell receptor beta chains were sequenced from one sample in a study of OX40 agonist ivuxolimab in advanced cancers. Sequencing used immunoSEQ multiplex PCR; TCRdb keeps in-frame clones, though not all of them. The sample yields 37,000 or so clones, roughly 86% seen once. This specimen was CD4+ or CD8+ T cells sorted from blood, taken in a trial of the OX40 agonist ivuxolimab. The receptors derive from an adult with an advanced solid tumor such as melanoma, head and neck, liver or kidney cancer.

The chain combines TRBV27 with TRBJ2-1; 8 bases map to TRBD2. Germline trimming cut 6 bases from V and 6 bases from J; bases unmatched to any gene: 10. The CDR3 is made up of 15 amino acids. Germline CDR1 and CDR2: MNHEY and SMNVEV (reference sequence). DNA of the CDR3: TGTGCCAGCAGCTGGGGGCTAGCGGGTGGCAATGAGCAGTTCTTC. Translating gives CASSWGLAGGNEQFF.

This rearrangement joins TRBV13 to TRBJ2-7; 9 bases match TRBD2. This CDR3 is built from 16 residues. J gave up 0 bases and V 1 base, and 4 bases lay outside the gene matches. The germline V gene encodes CDR1 PRHDT and CDR2 FYEKMQ (reference sequence). The CDR3 region has the DNA TGTGCCAGCAGCTTAGACCTAGCGGGGACCTCCTACGAGCAGTACTTC. This encodes CASSLDLAGTSYEQYF.

The DNA of the CDR3 is TGCGCCAGCAGCCAAGGGCTAGGGCAGTTAAACTATGGCTACACCTTC. It is translated as CASSQGLGQLNYGYTF. V gene TRBV4-1 combines with J gene TRBJ1-2; D ambiguous. The CDR3 spans 16 residues. The V end was cut by 1 base, the J end by 2 bases, with 14 bases between. The germline gives CDR1 MGHRA, CDR2 YSYEKL.

The chain has TRBV6-1 and TRBJ2-4, with D perhaps TRBD2 (5 bases). The V end lost 6 bases, the J end lost 0 bases, and 9 bases lay between the germline ends. This CDR3 region has 14 residues. CDR1 is MNHNS and CDR2 is SASEGT in the germline V gene. CDR3 DNA sequence: TGTGCCAGCAGCGGGGAGCTAGCCAAAAACATTCAGTACTTC. As protein: CASSGELAKNIQYF.

This chain joins TRBV27 and TRBJ2-3; D gene uncertain. With 2 bases removed from V and 5 bases from J, the gap between germline ends came to 11 bases. This CDR3 has 14 amino acids. CDR1 is MNHEY and CDR2 is SMNVEV in the germline V gene (reference sequence). The CDR3 region has the DNA TGTGCCAGCAGTTTAGGGCCGAGAGGAGATACGCAGTATTTT. Translating it yields CASSLGPRGDTQYF.

The chain uses TRBV18 and TRBJ2-6; 8 bases fit TRBD1. The CDR3 is 15 residues long. Germline assignment: CDR1 KGHSH and CDR2 LQKENI. The V segment lost 4 bases and the J segment 2 bases; nucleotides outside the gene matches: 1. CDR3 residues: CASSLQGAGANVLTF. CDR3 in DNA: TGTGCCAGCTCACTACAGGGGGCTGGGGCCAACGTCCTGACTTTC. Full variable domain (remainder filled in from reference TRBV18 and TRBJ2-6): NAGVMQNPRHLVRRRGQEARLRCSPMKGHSHVYWYRQLPEEGLKFMVYLQKENIIDESGMPKERFSAEFPKEGPSILRIQQVVRGDSAAYFCASSLQGAGANVLTFGAGSRLTVL.

For the CDR3, the DNA is TGTGCCAGCAGCCAAACAGGGGGTGGGTCACCCCTCCACTTT. Residues: CASSQTGGGSPLHF. This chain uses TRBV14 with TRBJ1-6, with 8 nucleotides matching TRBD1. The CDR3 consists of 14 residues. Germline values: CDR1 SGHDN, CDR2 FVKESK. Trimming at V came to 2 bases and at J to 10 bases, leaving 4 bases not matched to a gene.

V and J are TRBV18 and TRBJ1-2, with a possible D match to TRBD1 (5 bases). The V end lost 6 bases, the J end lost 0 bases, and 14 bases lay between the germline ends. Germline V gene data show CDR1 as KGHSH and CDR2 as LQKENI. This CDR3 spans 15 amino acids. The CDR3 coding sequence is TGTGCCAGCTCCCCAGAATCACAGGCTAACTATGGCTACACCTTC. This encodes CASSPESQANYGYTF. Full variable domain (missing parts from reference TRBV18 and TRBJ1-2): NAGVMQNPRHLVRRRGQEARLRCSPMKGHSHVYWYRQLPEEGLKFMVYLQKENIIDESGMPKERFSAEFPKEGPSILRIQQVVRGDSAAYFCASSPESQANYGYTFGSGTRLTVV.

V usage is TRBV7-2 and J usage is TRBJ2-5, with 12 bases matching TRBD2. This CDR3 is 16 amino acids long. CDR1 SGHTA and CDR2 FQGNSA come from the germline V gene. The V segment lost 4 bases and the J segment 6 bases; nucleotides outside the gene matches: 9. The CDR3 region is CASSSALAGGPKTQYF. CDR3 bases: TGTGCCAGCAGCTCGGCCCTAGCGGGGGGGCCAAAGACCCAGTACTTC.

The chain uses TRBV28 and TRBJ2-3, with 8 bases aligning to TRBD2. The CDR3 sequence is 15 residues long. V lost 7 bases to trimming and J lost 3 bases; unmatched junction nucleotides: 9. In germline, CDR1 is MDHEN, CDR2 SYDVKM. As DNA, the CDR3 is TGTGCCAGCACCTTTTCGGCGGGGGGAACAGATACGCAGTATTTT. It translates to CASTFSAGGTDTQYF.

This clone appeared a few times. The rearrangement uses TRBV27 and TRBJ2-1, with D unresolved. The CDR3 has 11 residues. Per germline, CDR1 MNHEY and CDR2 SMNVEV (reference sequence). V was pared by 7 bases and J by 5 bases, with 6 bases between. The CDR3 loop is CASIRNNEQFF. CDR3 in DNA: TGTGCCAGCATACGCAACAATGAGCAGTTCTTC.

The genes are TRBV6-7 and TRBJ2-7; D possibly corresponds to TRBD1 (5 bases). TRBV6-7 is marked as an open reading frame, function uncertain. The V gene lost 0 bases and the J gene lost 6 bases, with 9 bases spanning the gap. This CDR3 spans 13 amino acids. Here the CDR3 reads CASSYSQGAEQYF. CDR3 nucleotides: TGTGCCAGCAGTTACTCGCAAGGGGCCGAGCAGTACTTC.

The chain recombines TRBV11-2 with TRBJ2-7; D is unclear. The CDR3 length is 10 residues. V was trimmed by 6 bases and J by 3 bases, leaving 3 bases between them. Germline assignment: CDR1 SGHAT and CDR2 FQNNGV. The CDR3 nucleotides read TGTGCCAGCAGTTACTACGAGCAGTACTTC. It translates to CASSYYEQYF. The full variable domain, completed using reference TRBV11-2 and TRBJ2-7, is EAGVAQSPRYKIIEKRQSVAFWCNPISGHATLYWYQQILGQGPKLLIQFQNNGVVDDSQLPKDRFSAERLKGVDSTLKIQPAKLEDSAVYLCASSYYEQYFGPGTRLTVT.

V gene TRBV6-7 combines with J gene TRBJ2-1; D may be TRBD1 (5 bases). TRBV6-7 is treated as an ORF (open reading frame) with a function not yet certain. The CDR3 has 15 amino acids. Deletions cut 0 bases from V and 8 bases from J, with 14 bases between. CDR3 nucleotide sequence: TGTGCCAGCAGTTACTCGCCACAGGACGACGATGAGCAGTTCTTC. The encoded protein is CASSYSPQDDDEQFF.

The J gene is TRBJ2-5, the V gene TRBV7-2; either TRBD1 or TRBD2 may fit D (7 bases each). Germline CDR1 reads SGHTA; CDR2 reads FQGNSA. CDR3 size: 15 residues. The ends were cut back, 5 bases at V and 5 bases at J, with 18 bases in the middle. The CDR3 protein is CASSPGGRERETQYF. In nucleotides, the CDR3 is TGTGCCAGCAGCCCAGGGGGGCGGGAGAGGGAGACCCAGTACTTC.

This clone was observed once. The chain combines TRBV19 with TRBJ1-6; D possibly corresponds to TRBD1 (5 bases). V lost 3 bases to trimming and J lost 7 bases, with 7 bases between them. Germline V CDR1 and CDR2: LNHDA, SQIVND (reference sequence). The CDR3 is 13 residues long. This CDR3 is CASSMGRNSPLHF. CDR3 in DNA: TGTGCCAGTAGTATGGGGCGAAATTCACCCCTCCACTTT.

This sequence joins TRBV11-2 and TRBJ1-3; D unclear. CDR1 and CDR2 (germline): SGHAT, FQNNGV. CDR3 length equals 19 residues. The V end lost 4 bases, the J end lost 4 bases, and 26 bases lay between the germline ends. CDR3 sequence (DNA): TGTGCCAGCAGCTCAGTCCGCCCTCACACCCCTACGCCGGGAAACACCATATATTTT. Protein product: CASSSVRPHTPTPGNTIYF.

This clone was counted a few times. This sequence joins TRBV5-4 and TRBJ2-1; 8 positions match TRBD2. Germline V gives CDR1 SGHNT, CDR2 YYREEE (reference sequence). V dropped 4 bases and J dropped 5; count of bases not matched to a gene: 14. This CDR3 region has 17 residues. This chain's CDR3 is CASSTGGGGRWNNEQFF. For the CDR3, the DNA is TGTGCCAGCAGCACTGGGGGCGGGGGGCGGTGGAACAATGAGCAGTTCTTC.

The CDR3 region has the DNA TGTGCCAGCAGCCCACCTAAGGCGGGGTCTGGAAACACCATATATTTT. Translation: CASSPPKAGSGNTIYF. The chain carries TRBV5-5 and TRBJ1-3; D is unclear. V gave up 4 bases and J gave up 1 base, with 15 bases separating them. The CDR3 runs to 16 residues. The germline CDR1 and CDR2 sequences are SGHKS and YYEKEE (reference sequence).

The rearrangement joins TRBV18 to TRBJ1-1; D uncertain. From germline, CDR1 is KGHSH and CDR2 LQKENI. This CDR3 region has 13 residues. Trimming shortened V by 3 bases and J by 2 bases, and 7 bases separated the two germline ends. The CDR3 here is CASSPSVNTEAFF. CDR3 nucleotides: TGTGCCAGCTCACCTTCAGTAAACACTGAAGCTTTCTTT.

The table lists this clone with a few counts. V gene TRBV10-3 combines with J gene TRBJ1-1; D possibly corresponds to TRBD1 (6 bases). Per the germline V gene, CDR1 is ENHRY and CDR2 is SYGVKD. The CDR3 runs to 13 residues. V was shortened by 9 bases and J by 1 base, with 12 bases between the two germline ends. This chain's CDR3 is CAIRPGQNTEAFF. The CDR3 DNA reads TGTGCCATTCGACCGGGACAGAACACTGAAGCTTTCTTT.

The chain has TRBV7-8 and TRBJ2-1; D is unresolved. The V end lost 3 bases, the J end lost 1 base, and 10 bases lay between the germline ends. The CDR3 length is 15 residues. Looked up from germline, CDR1 is SGHVS and CDR2 is FQNEAQ. CDR3: CASSLDVQSYNEQFF. In DNA form, the CDR3 reads TGTGCCAGCAGCTTGGACGTTCAATCCTACAATGAGCAGTTCTTC.

The chain recombines TRBV28 with TRBJ2-3, with 7 bases matching TRBD1. The CDR3 is 15 amino acids. Losses at the gene ends were 2 bases for V and 0 bases for J; bases not matched to a gene: 2. Germline V CDR1 and CDR2: MDHEN, SYDVKM. The CDR3 DNA sequence: TGTGCCAGCAGTTTACTGGGACAGAGCACAGATACGCAGTATTTT. It is translated as CASSLLGQSTDTQYF.

The chain employs TRBV6-6 and TRBJ1-6; 11 bases are shared with TRBD1. CDR1 is MNHNY and CDR2 is SVGAGI in the germline V gene (reference sequence). The CDR3 is 16 amino acids. J gave up 4 bases and V 8 bases, and 7 bases lay outside the gene matches. The CDR3 sequence is CASVRRDRGYNSPLHF. The DNA for the CDR3 is TGTGCCAGCGTTCGCCGGGACAGGGGGTATAATTCACCCCTCCACTTT.

The chain joins TRBV19 to TRBJ2-2, with no clear D. V lost 9 bases and J lost 6, with 8 bases in between. The CDR3 spans 11 residues. Germline V gene lookup returns CDR1 LNHDA and CDR2 SQIVND (reference sequence). For the CDR3, the DNA is TGTGCCAGCAAGACGGCCGGGGAGCTGTTTTTT. Its protein is CASKTAGELFF.

There are a few counts of this clone. The rearrangement joins TRBV9 to TRBJ1-1; unclear D gene. The CDR3 has 14 residues. V lost 0 bases to trimming and J lost 10 bases, with 16 bases between them. Germline loops: CDR1 SGDLS, CDR2 YYNGEE. CDR3: CASSVVNSRRGAFF. The DNA of the CDR3 is TGTGCCAGCAGCGTAGTGAATTCACGTAGAGGAGCTTTCTTT.

V and J are TRBV9 and TRBJ2-3; 10 bases line up with TRBD2. The CDR3 totals 14 residues. After removal of 5 bases from V and 2 bases from J, the junction contained 2 bases not matched to a gene. Germline CDR1 is SGDLS and CDR2 is YYNGEE. The CDR3 DNA reads TGTGCCAGCAGTGGGACTAGCGTCACAGATACGCAGTATTTT. Its protein is CASSGTSVTDTQYF.

This rearrangement joins TRBV6-5 to TRBJ1-1; D is unresolved. V lost 8 bases and J lost 0, with 7 bases in between. Per germline, CDR1 MNHEY and CDR2 SVGAGI. The CDR3 contains 12 residues. In DNA form, the CDR3 reads TGTGCCAGCCTCGGGGTGAACACTGAAGCTTTCTTT. Translation gives CASLGVNTEAFF.

The rearrangement joins TRBV5-4 to TRBJ2-7; 9 bases align to TRBD1. J gave up 2 bases and V 5 bases, and 5 bases lay outside the gene matches. CDR1 is SGHNT, CDR2 YYREEE, per germline (reference sequence). This CDR3 is built from 14 residues. The CDR3 bases are TGTGCCAGCAGAGACAGGGGGGACGCCTACGAGCAGTACTTC. Protein: CASRDRGDAYEQYF.